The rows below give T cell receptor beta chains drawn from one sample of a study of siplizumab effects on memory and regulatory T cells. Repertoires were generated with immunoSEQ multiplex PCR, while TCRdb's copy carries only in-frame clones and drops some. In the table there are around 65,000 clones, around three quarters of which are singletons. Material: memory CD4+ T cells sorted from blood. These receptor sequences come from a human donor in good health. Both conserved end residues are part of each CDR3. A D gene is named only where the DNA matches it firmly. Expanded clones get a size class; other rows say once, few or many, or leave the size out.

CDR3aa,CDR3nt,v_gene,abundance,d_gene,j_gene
CASSPLGSQDYEQYF,TGTGCCAGCAGCCCACTCGGTTCGCAGGACTACGAGCAGTACTTC,TRBV5-6,.,.,TRBJ2-7
CASSYSGTGPYEQYF,TGTGCCAGCAGTTACTCTGGGACAGGACCCTACGAGCAGTACTTC,TRBV6-5,.,TRBD1,TRBJ2-7
CASSDSTGGADTQYF,TGTGCCAGCAGTGACTCGACAGGGGGCGCAGATACGCAGTATTTT,TRBV6-4,few,TRBD1,TRBJ2-3
CASSRGPETEAFF,TGTGCCAGCAGCCGGGGACCGGAGACTGAAGCTTTCTTT,TRBV4-2,.,.,TRBJ1-1
CASSPPAQGVHEQYF,TGTGCCAGCTCACCACCGGCACAGGGAGTCCACGAGCAGTACTTC,TRBV18,once,.,TRBJ2-7
CASRAGHGSYEQYF,TGTGCCAGCAGAGCGGGACACGGTAGCTACGAGCAGTACTTC,TRBV7-9,.,.,TRBJ2-7
CASSPARGDTQYF,TGTGCCAGCTCTCCAGCGCGTGGAGATACGCAGTATTTT,TRBV18,.,.,TRBJ2-3
CASSPVGRETQYF,TGTGCCAGCTCACCAGTGGGGAGGGAGACCCAGTACTTC,TRBV18,.,.,TRBJ2-5
CASSLATGGTGGWQGTAFF,TGTGCCAGCAGTTTAGCTACCGGGGGGACAGGGGGCTGGCAAGGTACGGCTTTCTTT,TRBV28,.,TRBD1,TRBJ1-1
CASSRDPLNTEAFF,TGTGCCAGCAGCCGGGACCCATTGAACACTGAAGCTTTCTTT,TRBV6-1,.,.,TRBJ1-1
CASSDRGTYGYTF,TGTGCCAGCAGTGACCGGGGGACCTATGGCTACACCTTC,TRBV2,few,.,TRBJ1-2
CAISGIQGGNSPLHF,TGTGCCATCAGTGGTATACAGGGGGGTAATTCACCCCTCCACTTT,TRBV10-3,.,TRBD1,TRBJ1-6
CASSVELAGGLDTQYF,TGTGCCAGCAGCGTAGAACTAGCGGGGGGGTTAGATACGCAGTATTTT,TRBV9,.,TRBD2,TRBJ2-3
CAWSVELNTEAFF,TGTGCCTGGAGTGTCGAGCTGAACACTGAAGCTTTCTTT,TRBV30,few,.,TRBJ1-1
CASSQDRGVEAFF,TGTGCCAGCAGCCAGGACAGGGGAGTTGAAGCTTTCTTT,TRBV14,.,TRBD1,TRBJ1-1
CAISLSDRSNTGELFF,TGTGCCATCAGTTTATCCGACAGATCGAACACCGGGGAGCTGTTTTTT,TRBV10-3,.,.,TRBJ2-2
CASSLSRDTRGTEAFF,TGTGCCAGCAGTTTATCGAGGGACACGAGGGGCACTGAAGCTTTCTTT,TRBV27,.,.,TRBJ1-1
CASIPSTGRSGNTIYF,TGTGCCAGTATCCCCTCGACAGGGCGCTCTGGAAACACCATATATTTT,TRBV19,.,TRBD1,TRBJ1-3
CASSASGGAGSYEQYF,TGTGCCAGCAGCGCTAGCGGGGGGGCCGGCTCCTACGAGCAGTACTTC,TRBV9,.,TRBD2,TRBJ2-7
CASSDRVANEQFF,TGCGCCAGCAGTGACCGGGTAGCGAATGAGCAGTTCTTC,TRBV10-1,.,.,TRBJ2-1
CASSPTGTANTGELFF,TGTGCCAGCTCACCAACCGGGACCGCGAACACCGGGGAGCTGTTTTTT,TRBV18,.,.,TRBJ2-2
CASSSGGGIDTQYF,TGTGCCAGTAGTTCAGGGGGGGGCATTGATACGCAGTATTTT,TRBV19,.,.,TRBJ2-3
CASSLIASSTGELFF,TGTGCCAGCAGCTTAATAGCTTCGAGCACCGGGGAGCTGTTTTTT,TRBV7-3,.,.,TRBJ2-2
CASSGSTGTDYGYTF,TGTGCCAGCAGTGGAAGTACCGGGACAGACTATGGCTACACCTTC,TRBV6-5,.,TRBD1,TRBJ1-2
CASSLVFQGAKETQYF,TGCGCCAGCAGCTTGGTCTTCCAGGGGGCGAAGGAGACCCAGTACTTC,TRBV5-1,.,TRBD1,TRBJ2-5
CASSKWGRGRGLPGNTIYF,TGTGCCAGCAGCAAATGGGGACGGGGTCGTGGCTTACCGGGAAACACCATATATTTT,TRBV21-1,once,.,TRBJ1-3
CAIAGGVLNQETQYF,TGTGCCATAGCGGGGGGGGTTCTTAACCAAGAGACCCAGTACTTC,TRBV7-8,few,TRBD2,TRBJ2-5
CASSLAGLAGLYEQFF,TGCGCCAGCAGTCTCGCCGGACTAGCGGGGTTGTATGAGCAGTTCTTC,TRBV4-1,.,TRBD2,TRBJ2-1
CASSITGDYEQYF,TGTGCCAGCAGCATTACAGGGGATTACGAGCAGTACTTC,TRBV7-8,.,TRBD1,TRBJ2-7
CASSQEFREGYTF,TGCGCCAGCAGCCAAGAATTCAGGGAGGGCTACACCTTC,TRBV4-1,.,.,TRBJ1-2
CASSRGGITDTQYF,TGTGCCAGCAGCCGAGGGGGGATCACAGATACGCAGTATTTT,TRBV7-9,.,.,TRBJ2-3
CASSIEGILSYTF,TGTGCCAGTAGTATAGAAGGGATTCTGAGCTACACCTTC,TRBV19,.,.,TRBJ1-2
CASKRGTGYSNQPQHF,TGTGCCAGCAAAAGGGGTACGGGATATAGCAATCAGCCCCAGCATTTT,TRBV27,.,.,TRBJ1-5
CASSPRGYGYTF,TGTGCCAGCTCACCAAGGGGCTATGGCTACACCTTC,TRBV18,.,.,TRBJ1-2
CASSLTATNQETQYF,TGTGCCAGCAGCTTGACGGCGACAAACCAAGAGACCCAGTACTTC,TRBV7-3,.,.,TRBJ2-5
CASSVDGLGGYTF,TGTGCCAGCAGCGTAGACGGGTTGGGGGGCTACACCTTC,TRBV9,.,.,TRBJ1-2
CASSDQFNNYGYTF,TGTGCCAGCAGTGACCAATTCAATAACTATGGCTACACCTTC,TRBV6-1,.,.,TRBJ1-2
CASSLAGTGFVSDTQYF,TGTGCCAGCAGCTTAGCCGGGACAGGGTTCGTATCAGATACGCAGTATTTT,TRBV7-8,.,TRBD1,TRBJ2-3
CASSLMGLGNEQFF,TGCGCCAGCAGCTTGATGGGACTCGGGAATGAGCAGTTCTTC,TRBV5-1,.,.,TRBJ2-1
CASNGLAGGKETQYF,TGTGCCAGCAACGGACTAGCGGGGGGGAAAGAGACCCAGTACTTC,TRBV7-2,.,TRBD2,TRBJ2-5
CASNPSSSTDTQYF,TGTGCCAGCAACCCCTCGTCCAGCACAGATACGCAGTATTTT,TRBV9,.,.,TRBJ2-3
CAWRGLAITDTQYF,TGTGCCTGGAGAGGACTGGCCATAACAGATACGCAGTATTTT,TRBV30,.,.,TRBJ2-3
CASSPPYTGELFF,TGTGCCAGCAGCCCCCCTTACACCGGGGAGCTGTTTTTT,TRBV11-2,.,.,TRBJ2-2
CASSLARIYTEAFF,TGTGCCAGCAGCTTAGCGCGGATTTACACTGAAGCTTTCTTT,TRBV7-2,.,.,TRBJ1-1
CASSFTRLGEKPFF,TGTGCCAGCAGTTTCACCAGATTGGGTGAAAAACCGTTTTTT,TRBV27,.,.,TRBJ1-4
CSVDNQAEGYTF,TGCAGCGTTGATAACCAGGCAGAGGGCTACACCTTC,TRBV29-1,.,.,TRBJ1-2